This is a list of T cell receptor beta chains from one sample in a study of shared clonotypes between healthy human individuals. Measured with immunoSEQ multiplex PCR; TCRdb has only the in-frame clones, and not every one. The sample lists about 700,000 clones; about 92% were seen once. Sequencing was done on a sample of naive CD8+ T cells sorted from blood. These receptors were obtained from a man under 40 in good health. Each CDR3 is given with its conserved first and last residue. The D gene is left open where the match is weak. Clone size is given for some rows only: seen once, a few or many times, or a class if the clone is expanded.

d_gene: -; v_gene: TRBV29-1; abundance: -; j_gene: TRBJ2-3; CDR3aa: CSVVSGVTNTQYF; CDR3nt: TGCAGCGTTGTCTCGGGAGTAACGAATACGCAGTATTTT
d_gene: -; v_gene: TRBV4-2; abundance: -; j_gene: TRBJ1-5; CDR3aa: CASSLNPASPQHF; CDR3nt: TGTGCCAGCAGCCTCAACCCGGCGTCGCCCCAGCATTTT
d_gene: TRBD1; v_gene: TRBV7-4; abundance: -; j_gene: TRBJ2-7; CDR3aa: CASTLGQGNYEQYF; CDR3nt: TGTGCCAGCACCCTGGGACAGGGAAACTACGAGCAGTACTTC
d_gene: TRBD1; v_gene: TRBV11-2; abundance: -; j_gene: TRBJ2-7; CDR3aa: CASSLAGQGAYEQYF; CDR3nt: TGTGCCAGCAGCTTAGCGGGACAGGGTGCCTACGAGCAGTACTTC
d_gene: -; v_gene: TRBV4-1; abundance: -; j_gene: TRBJ1-4; CDR3aa: CASSQQGFEKLFF; CDR3nt: TGCGCCAGCAGCCAACAGGGTTTTGAAAAACTGTTTTTT
d_gene: TRBD1; v_gene: TRBV15; abundance: -; j_gene: TRBJ1-5; CDR3aa: CATSDQTGARGYSNQPQHF; CDR3nt: TGTGCCACCAGCGACCAGACAGGGGCCCGCGGATATAGCAATCAGCCCCAGCATTTT
d_gene: -; v_gene: TRBV9; abundance: -; j_gene: TRBJ2-1; CDR3aa: CASSVEREPRYNEQFF; CDR3nt: TGTGCCAGCAGCGTAGAACGGGAGCCCAGGTACAATGAGCAGTTCTTC
d_gene: -; v_gene: TRBV27; abundance: -; j_gene: TRBJ2-5; CDR3aa: CASSSPKGETQYF; CDR3nt: TGTGCCAGCAGTTCCCCAAAAGGGGAGACCCAGTACTTC
d_gene: TRBD2; v_gene: TRBV11-2; abundance: -; j_gene: TRBJ2-1; CDR3aa: CASSSGTSGRRNNEQFF; CDR3nt: TGTGCCAGCAGCTCCGGGACTAGCGGGAGACGGAACAATGAGCAGTTCTTC
d_gene: -; v_gene: TRBV29-1; abundance: -; j_gene: TRBJ2-7; CDR3aa: CSVEGRGFEQYF; CDR3nt: TGCAGCGTTGAAGGGCGGGGATTCGAGCAGTACTTC
d_gene: TRBD2; v_gene: TRBV25-1; abundance: -; j_gene: TRBJ2-1; CDR3aa: CASSGPGLAVVGNEQFF; CDR3nt: TGTGCCAGCAGTGGGCCGGGACTAGCGGTGGTCGGCAATGAGCAGTTCTTC
d_gene: TRBD2; v_gene: TRBV19; abundance: once; j_gene: TRBJ2-3; CDR3aa: CASRIYHLAGGSADTQYF; CDR3nt: TGTGCCAGTAGAATTTACCATCTAGCGGGAGGATCTGCAGATACGCAGTATTTT
d_gene: -; v_gene: TRBV5-6; abundance: -; j_gene: TRBJ2-7; CDR3aa: CASSLDGQGDDYEQYF; CDR3nt: TGTGCCAGCAGCTTGGATGGTCAGGGAGATGACTACGAGCAGTACTTC
d_gene: -; v_gene: TRBV7-9; abundance: -; j_gene: TRBJ2-6; CDR3aa: CASSFVGAGANVLTF; CDR3nt: TGTGCCAGCAGCTTCGTCGGGGCTGGGGCCAACGTCCTGACTTTC
d_gene: TRBD1; v_gene: TRBV27; abundance: -; j_gene: TRBJ2-1; CDR3aa: CASADRVSYNEQFF; CDR3nt: TGTGCCAGCGCCGACAGGGTTTCCTACAATGAGCAGTTCTTC
d_gene: TRBD2; v_gene: TRBV28; abundance: -; j_gene: TRBJ2-1; CDR3aa: CASSTATGTSGLYNEQFF; CDR3nt: TGTGCCAGCAGTACGGCTACCGGGACTAGCGGGCTTTACAATGAGCAGTTCTTC
d_gene: -; v_gene: TRBV27; abundance: -; j_gene: TRBJ2-7; CDR3aa: CASSADPYEQYF; CDR3nt: TGTGCCAGCAGTGCGGACCCTTACGAGCAGTACTTC
d_gene: -; v_gene: TRBV14; abundance: -; j_gene: TRBJ2-7; CDR3aa: CASSHRDSLWVEQYF; CDR3nt: TGTGCCAGCAGCCACAGAGACAGCCTCTGGGTCGAGCAGTACTTC
d_gene: TRBD1; v_gene: TRBV7-9; abundance: -; j_gene: TRBJ1-4; CDR3aa: CASSGTGNNEKLFF; CDR3nt: TGTGCCAGCAGCGGGACAGGGAATAATGAAAAACTGTTTTTT
d_gene: -; v_gene: TRBV4-3; abundance: -; j_gene: TRBJ1-5; CDR3aa: CASAPGINQPQHF; CDR3nt: TGCGCCAGCGCCCCAGGGATAAATCAGCCCCAGCATTTT
d_gene: -; v_gene: TRBV6-1; abundance: once; j_gene: TRBJ1-1; CDR3aa: CASSARQTNTEAFF; CDR3nt: TGTGCCAGCAGTGCTAGACAGACGAACACTGAAGCTTTCTTT
d_gene: -; v_gene: TRBV30; abundance: -; j_gene: TRBJ1-1; CDR3aa: CAWHPQGLNTEAFF; CDR3nt: TGTGCCTGGCACCCCCAGGGACTGAACACTGAAGCTTTCTTT
d_gene: -; v_gene: TRBV6-1; abundance: -; j_gene: TRBJ2-7; CDR3aa: CASMGTAYEQYF; CDR3nt: TGTGCCAGCATGGGGACCGCATACGAGCAGTACTTC
d_gene: -; v_gene: TRBV6-6; abundance: once; j_gene: TRBJ1-1; CDR3aa: CASSYVFREGAFF; CDR3nt: TGTGCCAGCAGTTACGTTTTCAGAGAGGGAGCTTTCTTT
d_gene: TRBD2; v_gene: TRBV14; abundance: -; j_gene: TRBJ2-1; CDR3aa: CASSRTSGDNEQFF; CDR3nt: TGTGCCAGCAGCCGGACTAGCGGTGACAATGAGCAGTTCTTC
d_gene: TRBD2; v_gene: TRBV27; abundance: -; j_gene: TRBJ2-4; CDR3aa: CASSQGGRALDIQYF; CDR3nt: TGTGCCAGCAGTCAAGGTGGGAGGGCCTTAGACATTCAGTACTTC
d_gene: TRBD2; v_gene: TRBV28; abundance: -; j_gene: TRBJ2-2; CDR3aa: CASSQLAGGVGELFF; CDR3nt: TGTGCCAGCAGTCAACTAGCGGGAGGAGTCGGGGAGCTGTTTTTT
d_gene: -; v_gene: TRBV27; abundance: few; j_gene: TRBJ1-2; CDR3aa: CASSFSRDYGYTF; CDR3nt: TGTGCCAGCAGTTTTTCAAGGGACTATGGCTACACCTTC
d_gene: TRBD2; v_gene: TRBV6-5; abundance: -; j_gene: TRBJ2-2; CDR3aa: CASSSGAGDTGELFF; CDR3nt: TGTGCCAGCAGTTCGGGAGCGGGGGACACCGGGGAGCTGTTTTTT
d_gene: TRBD1; v_gene: TRBV6-1; abundance: -; j_gene: TRBJ2-7; CDR3aa: CASSDGTGITYEQYF; CDR3nt: TGTGCCAGCAGTGACGGGACAGGGATAACCTACGAGCAGTACTTC
d_gene: -; v_gene: TRBV21-1; abundance: -; j_gene: TRBJ2-5; CDR3aa: CASSKAGGIAGGETQYF; CDR3nt: TGTGCCAGCAGCAAAGCAGGGGGGATAGCGGGAGGAGAGACCCAGTACTTC
d_gene: -; v_gene: TRBV5-1; abundance: -; j_gene: TRBJ2-7; CDR3aa: CASSLFSFPPDEQYF; CDR3nt: TGCGCCAGCAGCTTGTTTAGTTTCCCGCCCGACGAGCAGTACTTC
d_gene: TRBD2; v_gene: TRBV12-5; abundance: -; j_gene: TRBJ2-7; CDR3aa: CAALLAGDYEQYF; CDR3nt: TGTGCCGCCTTATTAGCGGGAGACTACGAGCAGTACTTC
d_gene: -; v_gene: TRBV19; abundance: -; j_gene: TRBJ2-7; CDR3aa: CASSTLSGSAYEQYF; CDR3nt: TGTGCCAGTAGTACACTAAGCGGATCAGCCTACGAGCAGTACTTC
d_gene: TRBD1; v_gene: TRBV15; abundance: -; j_gene: TRBJ2-7; CDR3aa: CATSSTYRGTVYYEQYF; CDR3nt: TGTGCCACCAGCAGCACCTACAGGGGCACGGTCTACTACGAGCAGTACTTC
d_gene: TRBD2; v_gene: TRBV9; abundance: -; j_gene: TRBJ2-1; CDR3aa: CASSTQGTSGSNEQFF; CDR3nt: TGTGCCAGCAGCACACAAGGGACTAGCGGTAGTAATGAGCAGTTCTTC
d_gene: TRBD1; v_gene: TRBV28; abundance: -; j_gene: TRBJ1-1; CDR3aa: CASSPDRVNTEAFF; CDR3nt: TGTGCCAGCAGCCCGGACAGGGTGAACACTGAAGCTTTCTTT
d_gene: -; v_gene: TRBV27; abundance: -; j_gene: TRBJ2-7; CDR3aa: CASGQEGEGLYEQYF; CDR3nt: TGTGCCAGCGGCCAAGAAGGTGAGGGCCTCTACGAGCAGTACTTC
d_gene: -; v_gene: TRBV27; abundance: once; j_gene: TRBJ2-7; CDR3aa: CASSQAGDLNEQYF; CDR3nt: TGTGCCAGCAGCCAAGCAGGGGATCTCAACGAGCAGTACTTC
d_gene: -; v_gene: TRBV19; abundance: -; j_gene: TRBJ2-1; CDR3aa: CASSISGISHNEQFF; CDR3nt: TGTGCCAGTAGTATTTCCGGGATCTCCCACAATGAGCAGTTCTTC
d_gene: -; v_gene: TRBV2; abundance: -; j_gene: TRBJ2-3; CDR3aa: CASSWTVPTDTQYF; CDR3nt: TGTGCCAGCAGTTGGACTGTTCCTACAGATACGCAGTATTTT
d_gene: -; v_gene: TRBV11-2; abundance: -; j_gene: TRBJ2-1; CDR3aa: CASSSPDGVTEDYNEQFF; CDR3nt: TGTGCCAGCAGCTCCCCTGATGGGGTAACGGAAGACTACAATGAGCAGTTCTTC
d_gene: -; v_gene: TRBV7-9; abundance: -; j_gene: TRBJ2-1; CDR3aa: CASSLGRGSYNEQFF; CDR3nt: TGTGCCAGCAGCTTAGGACGGGGCTCCTACAATGAGCAGTTCTTC
d_gene: TRBD1; v_gene: TRBV28; abundance: -; j_gene: TRBJ2-2; CDR3aa: CASSWRTGTGELFF; CDR3nt: TGTGCCAGCAGTTGGAGGACAGGGACCGGGGAGCTGTTTTTT
d_gene: -; v_gene: TRBV27; abundance: -; j_gene: TRBJ1-1; CDR3aa: CASSIGADLNTEAFF; CDR3nt: TGTGCCAGCAGCATCGGGGCTGACTTGAACACTGAAGCTTTCTTT
d_gene: TRBD1; v_gene: TRBV2; abundance: -; j_gene: TRBJ2-7; CDR3aa: CASSTRDSLFHSYEQYF; CDR3nt: TGTGCCAGCAGTACCCGGGACAGCCTATTTCACTCCTACGAGCAGTACTTC
d_gene: -; v_gene: TRBV14; abundance: -; j_gene: TRBJ2-1; CDR3aa: CASSQAPHEQFF; CDR3nt: TGTGCCAGCAGCCAAGCGCCCCATGAGCAGTTCTTC
d_gene: -; v_gene: TRBV6-5; abundance: -; j_gene: TRBJ1-5; CDR3aa: CASSYSSDWQPQHF; CDR3nt: TGTGCCAGCAGTTACTCGTCGGACTGGCAGCCCCAGCATTTT
d_gene: -; v_gene: TRBV27; abundance: few; j_gene: TRBJ1-2; CDR3aa: CASREDSSNYGYTF; CDR3nt: TGTGCCAGCAGGGAGGACAGTAGTAACTATGGCTACACCTTC
d_gene: TRBD1; v_gene: TRBV29-1; abundance: -; j_gene: TRBJ2-1; CDR3aa: CSVEGRQGDVNEQFF; CDR3nt: TGCAGCGTTGAGGGCCGACAGGGTGACGTCAATGAGCAGTTCTTC